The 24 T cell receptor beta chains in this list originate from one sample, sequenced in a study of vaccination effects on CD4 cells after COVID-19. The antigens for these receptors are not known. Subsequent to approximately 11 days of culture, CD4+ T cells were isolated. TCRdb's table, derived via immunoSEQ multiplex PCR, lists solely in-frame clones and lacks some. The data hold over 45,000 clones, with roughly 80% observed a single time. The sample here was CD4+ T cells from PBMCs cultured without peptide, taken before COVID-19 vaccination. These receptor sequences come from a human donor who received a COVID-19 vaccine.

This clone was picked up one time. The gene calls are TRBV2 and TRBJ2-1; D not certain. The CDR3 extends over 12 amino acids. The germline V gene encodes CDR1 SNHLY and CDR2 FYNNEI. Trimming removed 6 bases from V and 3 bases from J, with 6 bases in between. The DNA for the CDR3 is TGTGCCAGCAGGTGGGACTACAATGAGCAGTTCTTC. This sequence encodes CASRWDYNEQFF.

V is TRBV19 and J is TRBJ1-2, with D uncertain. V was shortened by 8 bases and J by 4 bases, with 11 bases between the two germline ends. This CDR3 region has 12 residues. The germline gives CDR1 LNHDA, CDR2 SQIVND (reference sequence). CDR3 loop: CASLDGFYGYTF. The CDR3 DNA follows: TGTGCCAGTCTTGACGGATTCTATGGCTACACCTTC.

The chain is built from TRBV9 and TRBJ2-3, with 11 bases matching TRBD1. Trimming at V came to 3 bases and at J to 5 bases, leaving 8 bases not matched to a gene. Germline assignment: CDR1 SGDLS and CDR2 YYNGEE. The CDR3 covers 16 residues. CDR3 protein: CASSATGQGAIDTQYF. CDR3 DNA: TGTGCCAGCAGCGCTACAGGACAGGGGGCAATAGATACGCAGTATTTT.

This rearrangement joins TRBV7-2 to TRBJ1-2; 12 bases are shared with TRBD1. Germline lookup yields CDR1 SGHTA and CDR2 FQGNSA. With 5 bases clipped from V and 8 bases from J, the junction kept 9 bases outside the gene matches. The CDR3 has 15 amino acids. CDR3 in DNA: TGTGCCAGCAGCCGTCCGGGACAGGGGGCGGGAGGCTACACCTTC. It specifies CASSRPGQGAGGYTF.

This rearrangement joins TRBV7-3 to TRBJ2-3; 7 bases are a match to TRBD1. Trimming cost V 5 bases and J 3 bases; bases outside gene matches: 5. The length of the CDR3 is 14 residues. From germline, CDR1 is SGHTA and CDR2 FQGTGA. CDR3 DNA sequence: TGTGCCAGCAGCAAAGGGGGCATAACAGATACGCAGTATTTT. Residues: CASSKGGITDTQYF.

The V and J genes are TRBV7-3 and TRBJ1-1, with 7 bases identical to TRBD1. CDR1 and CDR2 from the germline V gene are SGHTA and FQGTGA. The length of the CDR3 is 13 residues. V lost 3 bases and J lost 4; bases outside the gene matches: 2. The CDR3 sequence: CASSFAGGTEAFF. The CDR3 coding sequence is TGTGCCAGCAGCTTCGCAGGGGGCACTGAAGCTTTCTTT.

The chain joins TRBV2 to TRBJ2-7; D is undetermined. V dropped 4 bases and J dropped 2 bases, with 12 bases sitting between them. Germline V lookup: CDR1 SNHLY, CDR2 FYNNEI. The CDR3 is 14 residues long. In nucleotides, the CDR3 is TGTGCCAGCAGTGCGGATGCAGGTCCCTACGAGCAGTACGTC. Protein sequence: CASSADAGPYEQYV.

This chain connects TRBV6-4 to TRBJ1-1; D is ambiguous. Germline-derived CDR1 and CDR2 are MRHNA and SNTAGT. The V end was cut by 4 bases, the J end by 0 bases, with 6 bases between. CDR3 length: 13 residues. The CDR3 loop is CASSGAVNTEAFF. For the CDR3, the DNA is TGTGCCAGCAGTGGGGCGGTGAACACTGAAGCTTTCTTT.

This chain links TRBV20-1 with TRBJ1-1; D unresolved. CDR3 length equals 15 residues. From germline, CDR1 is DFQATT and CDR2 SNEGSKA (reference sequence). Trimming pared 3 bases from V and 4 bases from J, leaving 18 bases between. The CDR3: CSASRPQGSGTEAFF. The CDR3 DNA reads TGCAGTGCTAGTCGCCCCCAAGGTTCGGGCACTGAAGCTTTCTTT.

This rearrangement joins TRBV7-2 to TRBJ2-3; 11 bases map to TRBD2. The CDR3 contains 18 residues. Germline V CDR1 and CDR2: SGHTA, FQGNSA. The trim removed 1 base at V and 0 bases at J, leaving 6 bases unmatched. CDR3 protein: CASSLGSSGGRSTDTQYF. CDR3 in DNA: TGTGCCAGCAGCTTAGGGTCTAGCGGGGGGCGAAGCACAGATACGCAGTATTTT.

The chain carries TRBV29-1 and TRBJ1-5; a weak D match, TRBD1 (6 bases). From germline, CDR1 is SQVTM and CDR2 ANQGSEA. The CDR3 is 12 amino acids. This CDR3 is CSGGGGNQPQHF. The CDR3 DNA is TGCAGTGGGGGGGGCGGCAATCAGCCCCAGCATTTT.

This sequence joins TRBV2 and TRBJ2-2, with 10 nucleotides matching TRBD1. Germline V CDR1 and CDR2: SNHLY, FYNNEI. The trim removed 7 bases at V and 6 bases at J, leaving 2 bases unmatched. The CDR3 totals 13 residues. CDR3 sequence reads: CASNGQGAGELFF. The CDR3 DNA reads TGTGCCAGCAATGGACAGGGGGCCGGGGAGCTGTTTTTT.

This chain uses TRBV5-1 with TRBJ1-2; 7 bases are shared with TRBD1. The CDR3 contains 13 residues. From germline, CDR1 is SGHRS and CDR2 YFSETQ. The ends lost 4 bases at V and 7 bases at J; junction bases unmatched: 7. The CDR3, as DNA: TGCGCCAGCAGCGGGGACAGCGGGTCTGGCTACACCTTC. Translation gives CASSGDSGSGYTF.

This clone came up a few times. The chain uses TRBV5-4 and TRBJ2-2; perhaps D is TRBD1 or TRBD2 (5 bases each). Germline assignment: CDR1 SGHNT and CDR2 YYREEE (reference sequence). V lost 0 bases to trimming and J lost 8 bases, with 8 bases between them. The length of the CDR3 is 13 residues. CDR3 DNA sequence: TGTGCCAGCAGCTTGGCGGGGCTGGGGGAGCTGTTTTTT. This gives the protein CASSLAGLGELFF.

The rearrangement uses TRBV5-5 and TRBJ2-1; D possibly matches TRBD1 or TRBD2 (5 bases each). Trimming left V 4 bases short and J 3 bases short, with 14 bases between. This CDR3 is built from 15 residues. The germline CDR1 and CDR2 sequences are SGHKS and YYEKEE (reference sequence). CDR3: CASSPGQADYNEQFF. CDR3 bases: TGTGCCAGCAGCCCGGGGCAGGCGGACTACAATGAGCAGTTCTTC.

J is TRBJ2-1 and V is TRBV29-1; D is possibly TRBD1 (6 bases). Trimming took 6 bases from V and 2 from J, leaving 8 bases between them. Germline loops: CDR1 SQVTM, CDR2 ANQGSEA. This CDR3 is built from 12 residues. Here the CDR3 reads CSVGQTYNEQFF. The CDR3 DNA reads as TGCAGCGTCGGACAGACCTACAATGAGCAGTTCTTC.

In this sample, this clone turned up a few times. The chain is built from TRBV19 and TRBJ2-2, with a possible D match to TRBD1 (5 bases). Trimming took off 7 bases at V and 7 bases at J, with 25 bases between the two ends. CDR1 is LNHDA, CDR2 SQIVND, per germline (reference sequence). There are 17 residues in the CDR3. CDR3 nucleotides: TGTGCCAGTAATACCCCCAGATTAACAGGTCGGAGCGGGGAGCTGTTTTTT. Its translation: CASNTPRLTGRSGELFF.

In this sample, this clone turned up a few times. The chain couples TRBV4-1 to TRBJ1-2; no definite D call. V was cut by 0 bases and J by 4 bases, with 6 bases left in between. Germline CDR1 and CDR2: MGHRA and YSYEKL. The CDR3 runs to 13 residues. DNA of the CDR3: TGCGCCAGCAGCCAAGATCTTGGCTATGGCTACACCTTC. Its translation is CASSQDLGYGYTF.

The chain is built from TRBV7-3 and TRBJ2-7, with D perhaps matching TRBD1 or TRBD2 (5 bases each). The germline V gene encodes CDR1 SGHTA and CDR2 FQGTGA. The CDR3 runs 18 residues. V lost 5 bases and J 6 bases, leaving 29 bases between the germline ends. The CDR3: CASSTTTRVGQMRGEQYV. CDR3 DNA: TGTGCCAGCAGCACTACCACCCGAGTTGGACAAATGAGGGGCGAGCAGTACGTC.

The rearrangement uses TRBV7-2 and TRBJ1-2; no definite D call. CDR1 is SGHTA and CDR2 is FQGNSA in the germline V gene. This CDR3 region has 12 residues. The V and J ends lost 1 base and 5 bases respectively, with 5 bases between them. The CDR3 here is CASSLGLYGYTF. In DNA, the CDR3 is TGTGCCAGCAGCTTAGGTCTGTATGGCTACACCTTC.

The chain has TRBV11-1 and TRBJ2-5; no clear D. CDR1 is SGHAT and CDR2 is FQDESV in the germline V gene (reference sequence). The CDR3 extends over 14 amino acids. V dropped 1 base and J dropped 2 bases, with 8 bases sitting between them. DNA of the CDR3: TGTGCCAGCAGCTTAGTACCCCTACAAGAGACCCAGTACTTC. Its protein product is CASSLVPLQETQYF.

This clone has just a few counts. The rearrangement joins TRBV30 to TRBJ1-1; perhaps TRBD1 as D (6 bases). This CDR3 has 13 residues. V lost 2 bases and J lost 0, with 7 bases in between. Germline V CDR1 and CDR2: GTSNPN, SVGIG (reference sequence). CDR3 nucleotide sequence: TGTGCCTGGAGTAGGACAGTGAACACTGAAGCTTTCTTT. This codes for CAWSRTVNTEAFF.

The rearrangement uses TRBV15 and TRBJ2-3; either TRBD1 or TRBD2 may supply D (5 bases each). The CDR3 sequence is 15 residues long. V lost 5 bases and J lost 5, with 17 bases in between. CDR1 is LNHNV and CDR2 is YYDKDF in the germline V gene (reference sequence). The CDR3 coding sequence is TGTGCCACCAGCGGAAGACAGAGGGTAGTAGATACGCAGTATTTT. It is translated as CATSGRQRVVDTQYF.

CDR3 sequence: CASIIISGTEAFF. DNA for the CDR3: TGTGCCAGCATCATTATCAGTGGCACTGAAGCTTTCTTT. V and J are TRBV7-9 and TRBJ1-1; D is ambiguous. Between the trimmed V and J ends, which lost 7 bases and 4 bases, there was a span of 13 bases. Looked up from germline, CDR1 is SEHNR and CDR2 is FQNEAQ (reference sequence). The CDR3 is made up of 13 amino acids.